These 3 T cell receptor beta chains originate from one sample sequenced in a study of T-cell reconstitution after alpha-beta-depleted transplantation in children. Molecular barcoding with unique molecular identifiers was used for the TCRbeta library. TCRdb passed the PCR reads through MiXCR, listing each CDR3 protein once. The sample comprises about 610,000 distinct CDR3 sequences, 25% to 30% of which are singletons, and 30% to 40% rests with the top ten. The source was PBMCs, collected before TCRalphabeta/CD19-depleted stem cell transplant. The receptors derive from a boy in the first two years of life with Wiskott-Aldrich syndrome, due to receive a stem cell transplant.

V is TRBV5-5 and J is TRBJ2-1, with D hard to call. Germline V gene lookup returns CDR1 SGHKS and CDR2 YYEKEE (reference sequence). V lost 4 bases and J 6 bases, leaving 17 bases between the germline ends. The CDR3 covers 15 residues. The DNA of the CDR3 is TGTGCCAGCAGCCCAAGGCCCTCCCTGGGCAATGAGCAGTTCTTC. This translates into CASSPRPSLGNEQFF.

Only a few counts were recorded for this clonotype. This chain uses TRBV6-5 with TRBJ2-5; D uncertain. The germline gives CDR1 MNHEY, CDR2 SVGAGI. This CDR3 spans 11 amino acids. V was trimmed by 6 bases and J by 7 bases, leaving 9 bases between them. The CDR3 sequence: CASRTYGTQYF. The CDR3 coding sequence is TGTGCCAGCAGGACCTACGGGACCCAGTACTTC.

The V and J genes are TRBV5-1 and TRBJ1-1; 7 bases fit TRBD1. V shed 3 bases and J 7 bases; nucleotides not matched to a gene: 12. From germline, CDR1 is SGHRS and CDR2 YFSETQ. The CDR3 is 15 residues long. The CDR3 here is CASSSRDSGLHEAFF. The DNA of the CDR3 is TGCGCCAGCAGCTCCCGGGACAGTGGACTTCATGAAGCTTTCTTT.